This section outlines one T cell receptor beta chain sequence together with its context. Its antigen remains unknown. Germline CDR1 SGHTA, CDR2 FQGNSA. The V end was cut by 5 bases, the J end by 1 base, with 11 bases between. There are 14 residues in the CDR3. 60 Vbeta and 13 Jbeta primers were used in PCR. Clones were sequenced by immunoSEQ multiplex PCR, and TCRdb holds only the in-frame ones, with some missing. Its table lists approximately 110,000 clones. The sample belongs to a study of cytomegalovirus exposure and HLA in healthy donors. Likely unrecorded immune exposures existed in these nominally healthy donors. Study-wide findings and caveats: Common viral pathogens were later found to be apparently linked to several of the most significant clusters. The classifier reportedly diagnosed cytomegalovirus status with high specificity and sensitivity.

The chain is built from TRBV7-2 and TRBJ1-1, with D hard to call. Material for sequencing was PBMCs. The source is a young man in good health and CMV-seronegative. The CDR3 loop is CASSPGRGNTEAFF. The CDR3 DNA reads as TGTGCCAGCAGCCCCGGCCGCGGGAACACTGAAGCTTTCTTT.